This entry lists 8 T cell receptor beta chains sequenced from one sample in a study of blood T cell repertoires in COVID-19. The assay was immunoSEQ multiplex PCR, and TCRdb's table has in-frame clones only and misses some. The sample holds approximately 230,000 clones, approximately 80% seen once. The source material was peripheral blood. The receptor set was obtained from a man older than 75 with acute or convalescent COVID-19.

The chain is built from TRBV6-5 and TRBJ1-2; 9 bases match TRBD1. This CDR3 has 15 residues. V was pared by 4 bases and J by 6 bases, with 9 bases of the junction left unmatched. Looked up from germline, CDR1 is MNHEY and CDR2 is SVGAGI. Here the CDR3 reads CASSFPGQGKDGYTF. The CDR3, as DNA: TGTGCCAGCAGTTTTCCGGGACAGGGAAAGGATGGCTACACCTTC.

The chain uses TRBV24-1 and TRBJ2-1; D perhaps matches TRBD1 (6 bases). The CDR3 is 13 amino acids. Trimming removed 9 bases from V and 3 bases from J, with 11 bases in between. From germline, CDR1 is KGHDR and CDR2 SFDVKD. The CDR3 nucleotides are TGTGCCACCGAAGGGACAATCTACAATGAGCAGTTCTTC. Amino acids: CATEGTIYNEQFF.

The rearrangement joins TRBV28 to TRBJ2-3, with TRBD2 as a possible D gene (5 bases). Germline-derived CDR1 and CDR2 are MDHEN and SYDVKM. The V gene lost 3 bases and the J gene lost 4 bases, with 20 bases spanning the gap. The CDR3 contains 17 residues. Written as DNA, the CDR3 is TGTGCCAGCAGTTTGTCAACTAGTTCCCCAATGGCAGATACGCAGTATTTT. Its protein is CASSLSTSSPMADTQYF.

In this sample, this clone turned up once. This rearrangement joins TRBV4-1 to TRBJ2-4, with 10 bases lining up with TRBD1. In germline, CDR1 is MGHRA, CDR2 YSYEKL. The trim removed 4 bases at V and 4 bases at J, leaving 7 bases unmatched. The CDR3 covers 16 residues. CDR3 protein: CASSPTGTGAKNIQYF. The CDR3 DNA follows: TGCGCCAGCAGCCCCACCGGGACAGGGGCGAAAAACATTCAGTACTTC.

The chain joins TRBV6-5 to TRBJ1-6, with TRBD1 as a possible D gene (6 bases). Germline V gives CDR1 MNHEY, CDR2 SVGAGI. V lost 0 bases to trimming and J lost 5 bases, with 8 bases between them. This CDR3 has 15 amino acids. CDR3: CASSYSNRDNSPLHF. The CDR3 DNA is TGTGCCAGCAGTTACTCGAACAGGGATAATTCACCCCTCCACTTT.

This clone was recorded only once. This chain joins TRBV28 and TRBJ2-2; 7 nucleotides line up with TRBD1. After removal of 7 bases from V and 0 bases from J, the junction contained 11 bases not matched to a gene. The CDR3 is 17 amino acids. The germline CDR1 and CDR2 sequences are MDHEN and SYDVKM. CDR3 amino acids: CASNPFLGTANTGELFF. The CDR3 region has the DNA TGTGCCAGCAACCCCTTTCTCGGGACAGCGAACACCGGGGAGCTGTTTTTT.

The chain is built from TRBV11-1 and TRBJ1-1; D is unclear. The CDR3 consists of 14 residues. Trimming left V 5 bases short and J 0 bases short, with 10 bases between. The germline CDR1 and CDR2 sequences are SGHAT and FQDESV (reference sequence). The CDR3 bases are TGTGCCAGCAGCCTCCTTCGTATGAACACTGAAGCTTTCTTT. Translating gives CASSLLRMNTEAFF.

The gene calls are TRBV27 and TRBJ2-1; 8 bases fit TRBD2. Per germline, CDR1 MNHEY and CDR2 SMNVEV (reference sequence). The length of the CDR3 is 14 residues. After removal of 7 bases from V and 4 bases from J, the junction contained 6 bases not matched to a gene. The chain's CDR3 is CASNIAGSYNEQFF. The CDR3 region has the DNA TGTGCCAGCAATATAGCGGGATCTTACAATGAGCAGTTCTTC.